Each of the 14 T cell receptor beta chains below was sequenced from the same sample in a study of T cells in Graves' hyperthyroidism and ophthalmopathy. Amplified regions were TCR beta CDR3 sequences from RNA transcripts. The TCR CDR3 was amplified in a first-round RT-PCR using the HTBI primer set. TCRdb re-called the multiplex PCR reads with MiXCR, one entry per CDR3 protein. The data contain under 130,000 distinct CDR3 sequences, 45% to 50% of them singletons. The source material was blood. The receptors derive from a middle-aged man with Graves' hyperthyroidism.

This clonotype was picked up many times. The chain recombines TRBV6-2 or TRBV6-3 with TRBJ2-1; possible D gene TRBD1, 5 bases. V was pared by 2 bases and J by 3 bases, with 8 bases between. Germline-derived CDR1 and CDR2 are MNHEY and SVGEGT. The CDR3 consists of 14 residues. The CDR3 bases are TGTGCCAGCAGTTACGACAGTTACTACAATGAGCAGTTCTTC. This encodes CASSYDSYYNEQFF.

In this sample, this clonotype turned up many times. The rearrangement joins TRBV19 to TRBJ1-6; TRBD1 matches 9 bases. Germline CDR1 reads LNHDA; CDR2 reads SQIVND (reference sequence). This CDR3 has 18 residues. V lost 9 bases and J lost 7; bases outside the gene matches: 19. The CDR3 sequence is CASGALKDRGIGNSPLHF. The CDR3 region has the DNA TGTGCCAGCGGCGCTCTCAAGGACAGGGGAATCGGGAATTCACCCCTCCACTTT.

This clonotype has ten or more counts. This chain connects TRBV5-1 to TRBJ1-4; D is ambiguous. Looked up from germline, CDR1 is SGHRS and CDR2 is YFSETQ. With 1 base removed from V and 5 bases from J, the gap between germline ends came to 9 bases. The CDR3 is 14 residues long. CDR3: CASSLQTGNEKLFF. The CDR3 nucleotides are TGCGCCAGCAGCTTGCAGACGGGAAATGAAAAACTGTTTTTT. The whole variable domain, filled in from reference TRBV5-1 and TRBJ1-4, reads KAGVTQTPRYLIKTRGQQVTLSCSPISGHRSVSWYQQTPGQGLQFLFEYFSETQRNKGNFPGRFSGRQFSNSRSEMNVSTLELGDSALYLCASSLQTGNEKLFFGSGTQLSVL.

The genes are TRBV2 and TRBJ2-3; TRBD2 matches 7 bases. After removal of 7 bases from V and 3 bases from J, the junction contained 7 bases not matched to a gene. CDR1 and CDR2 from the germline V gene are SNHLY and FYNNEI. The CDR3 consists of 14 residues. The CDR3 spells CASTLRTRTDTQYF. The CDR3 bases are TGTGCCAGCACATTACGGACTAGGACAGATACGCAGTATTTT.

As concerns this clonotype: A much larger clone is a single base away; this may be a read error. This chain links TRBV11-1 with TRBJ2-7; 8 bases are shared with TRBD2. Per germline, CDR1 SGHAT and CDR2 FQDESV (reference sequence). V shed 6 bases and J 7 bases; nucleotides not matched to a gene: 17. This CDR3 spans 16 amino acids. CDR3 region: CASSYSGTAGYNEQYF. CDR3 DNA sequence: TGTGCCAGCAGTTATAGCGGGACCGCTGGATACAATGAGCAGTACTTC. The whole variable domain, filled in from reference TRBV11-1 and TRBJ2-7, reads EAEVAQSPRYKITEKSQAVAFWCDPISGHATLYWYRQILGQGPELLVQFQDESVVDDSQLPKDRFSAERLKGVDSTLKIQPAELGDSAMYLCASSYSGTAGYNEQYFGPGTRLTVT.

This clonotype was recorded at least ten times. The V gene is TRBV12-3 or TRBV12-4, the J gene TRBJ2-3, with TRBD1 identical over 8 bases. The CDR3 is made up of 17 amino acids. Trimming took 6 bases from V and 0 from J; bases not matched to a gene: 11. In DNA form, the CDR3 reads TGTGCCAGCAGCCGAAATCTTCGGACAGGGAGCACAGATACGCAGTATTTT. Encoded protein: CASSRNLRTGSTDTQYF.

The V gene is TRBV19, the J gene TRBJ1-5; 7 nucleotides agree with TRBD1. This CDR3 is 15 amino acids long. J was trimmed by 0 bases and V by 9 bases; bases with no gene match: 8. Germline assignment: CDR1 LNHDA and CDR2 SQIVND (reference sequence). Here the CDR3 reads CASSRGQHSNQPQHF. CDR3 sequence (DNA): TGTGCCAGCTCAAGGGGACAGCATAGCAATCAGCCCCAGCATTTT. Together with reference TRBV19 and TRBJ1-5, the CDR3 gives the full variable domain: DGGITQSPKYLFRKEGQNVTLSCEQNLNHDAMYWYRQDPGQGLRLIYYSQIVNDFQKGDIAEGYSVSREKKESFPLTVTSAQKNPTAFYLCASSRGQHSNQPQHFGDGTRLSIL.

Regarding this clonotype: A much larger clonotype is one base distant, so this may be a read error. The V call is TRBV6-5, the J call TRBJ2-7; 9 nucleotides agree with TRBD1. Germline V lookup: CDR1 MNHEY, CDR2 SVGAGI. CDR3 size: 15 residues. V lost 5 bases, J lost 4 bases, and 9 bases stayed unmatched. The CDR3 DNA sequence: TGTGCCAGCAGTAACTATGACAGGGGGGGTTACGAGCAGTACTTC. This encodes CASSNYDRGGYEQYF.

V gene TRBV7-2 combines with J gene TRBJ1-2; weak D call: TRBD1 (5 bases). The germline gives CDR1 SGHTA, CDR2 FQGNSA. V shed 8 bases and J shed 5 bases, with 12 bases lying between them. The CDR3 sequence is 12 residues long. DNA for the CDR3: TGTGCCAGCGCACAGGAGGGGTATGGCTACACCTTC. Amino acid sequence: CASAQEGYGYTF. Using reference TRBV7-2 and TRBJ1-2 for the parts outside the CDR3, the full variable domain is GAGVSQSPSNKVTEKGKDVELRCDPISGHTALYWYRQSLGQGLEFLIYFQGNSAPDKSGLPSDRFSAERTGGSVSTLTIQRTQQEDSAVYLCASAQEGYGYTFGSGTRLTVV.

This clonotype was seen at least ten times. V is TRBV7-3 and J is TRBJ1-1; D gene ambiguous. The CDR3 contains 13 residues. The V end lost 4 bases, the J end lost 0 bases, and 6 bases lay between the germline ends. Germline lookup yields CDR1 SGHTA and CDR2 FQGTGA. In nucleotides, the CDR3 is TGTGCCAGCAGCTCCTATATGAACACTGAAGCTTTCTTT. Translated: CASSSYMNTEAFF.

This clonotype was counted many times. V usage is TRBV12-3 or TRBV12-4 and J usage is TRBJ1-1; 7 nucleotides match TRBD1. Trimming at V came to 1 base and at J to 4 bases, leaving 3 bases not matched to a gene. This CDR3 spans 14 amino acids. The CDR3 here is CASSLGPGGTEAFF. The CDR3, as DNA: TGTGCCAGCAGTTTAGGCCCAGGGGGCACTGAAGCTTTCTTT.

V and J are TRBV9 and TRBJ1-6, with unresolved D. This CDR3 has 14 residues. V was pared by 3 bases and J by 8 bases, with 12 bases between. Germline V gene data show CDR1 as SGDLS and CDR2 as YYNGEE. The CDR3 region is CASSAEPGDSPLHF. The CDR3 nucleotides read TGTGCCAGCAGCGCCGAGCCTGGGGATTCACCCCTCCACTTT.

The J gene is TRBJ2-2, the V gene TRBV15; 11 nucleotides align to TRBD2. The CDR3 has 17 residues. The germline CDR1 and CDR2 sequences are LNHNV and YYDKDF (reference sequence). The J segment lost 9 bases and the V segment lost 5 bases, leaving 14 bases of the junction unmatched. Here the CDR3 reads CATSVVAGGPRHRELFF. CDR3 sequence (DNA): TGTGCCACCAGCGTAGTAGCGGGGGGGCCGCGTCACCGGGAGCTGTTTTTT.

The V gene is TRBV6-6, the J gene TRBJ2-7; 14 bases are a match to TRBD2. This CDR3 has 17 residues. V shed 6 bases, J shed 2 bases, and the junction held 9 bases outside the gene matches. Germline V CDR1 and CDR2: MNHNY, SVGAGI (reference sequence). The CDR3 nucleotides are TGTGCCAGCAGCCCGGGACTAGCGGGAGTGGACGCCTACGAGCAGTACTTC. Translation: CASSPGLAGVDAYEQYF.